This entry describes one T cell receptor beta chain. The antigen remains unidentified. Input was around 2.1 ug genomic DNA, or all available if less. Amplification used 60 V beta primers and 13 J beta primers. The protocol was immunoSEQ multiplex PCR, while the TCRdb copy is restricted to in-frame clones and leaves out a portion. The repertoire holds roughly 52,000 clones, with 85% to 90% as singletons. This sample is drawn from a study of glioma-infiltrating T cells after dendritic cell vaccination. Notes on the study in general: Estimated pretreatment TIL content predicted outcome after dendritic cell vaccination.

CDR1 is MGHRA and CDR2 is YSYEKL in the germline V gene. Trimming cost V 2 bases and J 4 bases, with 11 bases left between them. The CDR3 runs 14 residues. The chain combines TRBV4-1 with TRBJ1-1; no definite D call. The starting material was blood, obtained before dendritic cell vaccination. The sequence derives from a human donor with glioblastoma. The CDR3 DNA sequence: TGCGCCAGCAGCCAACGAGGGTTCGCCACTGAAGCTTTCTTT. Protein sequence: CASSQRGFATEAFF.